Presented here are 10 T cell receptor beta chains from one specimen sequenced in a study of cytomegalovirus exposure and HLA in healthy donors. This PCR relied on a set of 60 Vbeta primers and 13 Jbeta primers. The repertoire was sequenced with immunoSEQ multiplex PCR; TCRdb's copy has only in-frame clones and lacks some. The data contain some 190,000 clones, around three quarters of them singletons. Source material: PBMCs. Receptors originate from a woman younger than 45 in good health and CMV-seronegative.

The chain uses TRBV5-4 and TRBJ2-1; no firm D call. The V and J ends lost 0 bases and 0 bases respectively, with 13 bases between them. This CDR3 comprises 17 residues. CDR1 and CDR2 from the germline V gene are SGHNT and YYREEE (reference sequence). Written as DNA, the CDR3 is TGTGCCAGCAGCTTGGGTATCGGTGTTAGCTCCTACAATGAGCAGTTCTTC. Protein: CASSLGIGVSSYNEQFF.

CDR3 amino acids: CASKQEPGQHYGYTF. The CDR3, as DNA: TGTGCCAGCAAACAAGAACCGGGACAGCACTATGGCTACACCTTC. The chain carries TRBV6-1 and TRBJ1-2; 7 bases are a match to TRBD1. The trim removed 7 bases at V and 3 bases at J, leaving 11 bases unmatched. From germline, CDR1 is MNHNS and CDR2 SASEGT. This CDR3 spans 15 amino acids.

This rearrangement joins TRBV29-1 to TRBJ2-3, with 12 bases identical to TRBD2. Germline loops: CDR1 SQVTM, CDR2 ANQGSEA. V lost 1 base, J lost 2 bases, and 4 bases stayed unmatched. The CDR3 covers 16 residues. The CDR3 protein is CSVEGTSGGTTDTQYF. CDR3 bases: TGCAGCGTTGAAGGTACTAGCGGGGGGACCACAGATACGCAGTATTTT.

The CDR3 DNA sequence: TGTGCCAGCAGCCAAGACAGGGGGAGGGATACGCAGTATTTT. Protein product: CASSQDRGRDTQYF. V is TRBV7-8 and J is TRBJ2-3, with 9 bases matching TRBD1. The CDR3 contains 14 residues. CDR1 is SGHVS and CDR2 is FQNEAQ in the germline V gene. The ends lost 5 bases at V and 6 bases at J; junction bases unmatched: 6. Supplemented by reference TRBV7-8 and TRBJ2-3, the full variable domain reads GAGVSQSPRYKVAKRGQDVALRCDPISGHVSLFWYQQALGQGPEFLTYFQNEAQLDKSGLPSDRFFAERPEGSVSTLKIQRTQQEDSAVYLCASSQDRGRDTQYFGPGTRLTVL.

This clone was counted a single time. The CDR3 protein is CASIRTGGAGQPQHF. CDR3 DNA: TGTGCCAGCATCCGAACAGGGGGCGCAGGACAGCCCCAGCATTTT. The V gene is TRBV6-1, the J gene TRBJ1-5; TRBD1 matches at 9 bases. CDR3 length: 15 residues. Germline CDR1 and CDR2: MNHNS and SASEGT. V lost 7 bases, J lost 7 bases, and 11 bases stayed unmatched.

The rearrangement links TRBV5-1 to TRBJ2-1; 9 bases line up with TRBD2. This CDR3 has 16 amino acids. Losses at the gene ends were 1 base for V and 2 bases for J; bases not matched to a gene: 4. CDR1 and CDR2 from the germline V gene are SGHRS and YFSETQ. CDR3 amino acids: CASSLRLAGTYNEQFF. The CDR3 DNA reads TGCGCCAGCAGCTTGCGGCTAGCGGGGACCTACAATGAGCAGTTCTTC.

Regarding this clone: The same CDR3 is also encoded by other DNA sequences in this sample. The chain employs TRBV30 and TRBJ1-5; 8 nucleotides line up with TRBD1. Germline assignment: CDR1 GTSNPN and CDR2 SVGIG (reference sequence). CDR3 length: 13 residues. The V and J ends lost 1 base and 4 bases, in that order; junction bases with no gene match: 0. The DNA of the CDR3 is TGTGCCTGGAGTGGACAGGGGAATCAGCCCCAGCATTTT. It codes for CAWSGQGNQPQHF.

The V call is TRBV30, the J call TRBJ2-5, with TRBD2 matching over 8 bases. The CDR3 has 12 amino acids. The germline V gene encodes CDR1 GTSNPN and CDR2 SVGIG (reference sequence). J gave up 5 bases and V 8 bases, and 7 bases lay outside the gene matches. This CDR3 is CAHDGGAETQYF. The CDR3 nucleotides are TGTGCCCACGACGGGGGGGCGGAGACCCAGTACTTC. The full variable domain, completed using reference TRBV30 and TRBJ2-5, is SQTIHQWPATLVQPVGSPLSLECTVEGTSNPNLYWYRQAAGRGLQLLFYSVGIGQISSEVPQNLSASRPQDRQFILSSKKLLLSDSGFYLCAHDGGAETQYFGPGTRLLVL.

This chain joins TRBV7-3 and TRBJ1-2, with TRBD1 matching over 7 bases. The length of the CDR3 is 15 residues. Trimming took 5 bases from V and 3 from J; bases not matched to a gene: 9. From germline, CDR1 is SGHTA and CDR2 FQGTGA. The CDR3 is CASSPRDSSYYGYTF. As DNA, the CDR3 is TGTGCCAGCAGCCCCCGGGACAGCAGTTACTATGGCTACACCTTC.

The V call is TRBV6-1, the J call TRBJ1-2, with 7 bases fitting TRBD1. Germline-derived CDR1 and CDR2 are MNHNS and SASEGT. CDR3 length: 17 residues. After removal of 4 bases from V and 0 bases from J, the junction contained 11 bases not matched to a gene. CDR3 sequence (DNA): TGTGCCAGCAGTGCCGGTGCGGGACAGCAAGCTAACTATGGCTACACCTTC. Encoded protein: CASSAGAGQQANYGYTF.